Shown below are 30 T cell receptor beta chains from a single sample sequenced in a study of blood T cell repertoires in COVID-19. Data came from immunoSEQ multiplex PCR; TCRdb stores just in-frame clones and leaves some out. In the table there are some 160,000 clones, approximately 82% of which are singletons. Material for sequencing was peripheral blood. Receptor source: a man between 65 and 85 years old who had recovered from COVID-19.

V is TRBV6-5 and J is TRBJ1-1; possible D gene TRBD1, 5 bases. Trimming shortened V by 2 bases and J by 5 bases, and 12 bases separated the two germline ends. The CDR3 contains 14 residues. The germline gives CDR1 MNHEY, CDR2 SVGAGI. CDR3 sequence (DNA): TGTGCCAGCAGTTACGGCCAGGGAAGAACTGAAGCTTTCTTT. Residues: CASSYGQGRTEAFF.

This chain joins TRBV15 and TRBJ2-2, with a possible D match to TRBD2 (6 bases). The CDR3 contains 15 residues. Germline values: CDR1 LNHNV, CDR2 YYDKDF (reference sequence). The V gene lost 0 bases and the J gene lost 3 bases, with 8 bases spanning the gap. The CDR3 DNA reads as TGTGCCACCAGCAGAGATCGGAGGGACACCGGGGAGCTGTTTTTT. Its protein product is CATSRDRRDTGELFF.

The chain joins TRBV20-1 to TRBJ1-4; D ambiguous. CDR1 and CDR2 (germline): DFQATT, SNEGSKA (reference sequence). This CDR3 region has 14 residues. V was trimmed by 3 bases and J by 4 bases, leaving 12 bases between them. Written as DNA, the CDR3 is TGCAGTGCTAGTTCCGGAGCTCTTAATGAAAAACTGTTTTTT. The encoded protein is CSASSGALNEKLFF.

This clone occurred once. V gene TRBV4-2 combines with J gene TRBJ2-1; weak D call: TRBD2 (6 bases). Germline V lookup: CDR1 LGHNA, CDR2 YNFKEQ. This CDR3 is built from 15 residues. Trimming cost V 5 bases and J 7 bases, with 18 bases left between them. CDR3 residues: CASSNRGEAGNEQFF. The CDR3 nucleotides read TGTGCCAGCAGCAACCGCGGGGAGGCGGGGAATGAGCAGTTCTTC.

The rearrangement uses TRBV6-2 or TRBV6-3 and TRBJ1-1; the match to TRBD1 covers 8 bases. This CDR3 region has 18 residues. The junction had 13 bases not matched to a gene; V was cut back by 4 bases and J by 0 bases. In germline, CDR1 is MNHEY, CDR2 SVGEGT. The CDR3 DNA follows: TGTGCCAGCAGTTCCCCCGTCCAGGGGGCGTACTTGAACACTGAAGCTTTCTTT. It codes for CASSSPVQGAYLNTEAFF.

This chain joins TRBV3-1 (or the pseudogene TRBV3-2) and TRBJ2-3; 10 nucleotides match TRBD1. V dropped 3 bases and J dropped 4; count of bases not matched to a gene: 4. This CDR3 is 15 amino acids long. Per the germline V gene, CDR1 is LGHDT and CDR2 is YNNKEL (reference sequence). The CDR3 protein is CASSQTGGWSDTQYF. DNA for the CDR3: TGTGCCAGCAGCCAGACAGGGGGCTGGTCAGATACGCAGTATTTT.

The sample holds one count of this clone. The rearrangement joins TRBV20-1 to TRBJ2-4; D not certain. The V and J ends lost 5 bases and 5 bases respectively, with 7 bases between them. Germline-derived CDR1 and CDR2 are DFQATT and SNEGSKA (reference sequence). The CDR3 covers 11 residues. CDR3 loop: CSAPSENIQYF. The CDR3 nucleotides are TGCAGTGCTCCCTCGGAAAACATTCAGTACTTC.

The chain links TRBV11-3 to TRBJ2-1, with 7 bases fitting TRBD2. Germline V gene data show CDR1 as SGHNT and CDR2 as YENEEA. CDR3 length equals 13 residues. With V trimmed by 0 bases and J by 10 bases, 3 bases remained unmatched. CDR3 in amino acids: CASSLDRDYEQFF. DNA of the CDR3: TGTGCCAGCAGCTTAGATCGGGACTACGAGCAGTTCTTC.

V and J are TRBV5-4 and TRBJ2-5, with D hard to call. CDR1 SGHNT and CDR2 YYREEE come from the germline V gene (reference sequence). Trimming pared 4 bases from V and 0 bases from J, leaving 4 bases between. CDR3 length: 12 residues. The CDR3 sequence is CASSRDQETQYF. CDR3 in DNA: TGTGCCAGCAGCCGGGACCAAGAGACCCAGTACTTC.

This chain uses TRBV6-1 with TRBJ2-2; D not certain. The CDR3 is 16 amino acids. The germline V and J ends were trimmed by 2 bases and 5 bases, with 15 bases remaining between them. In germline, CDR1 is MNHNS, CDR2 SASEGT. The CDR3: CASSERQAPLTGELFF. CDR3 bases: TGTGCCAGCAGTGAAAGGCAGGCCCCCTTAACCGGGGAGCTGTTTTTT.

The chain recombines TRBV7-2 with TRBJ1-2; TRBD1 matches at 10 bases. The CDR3 runs 16 residues. Per germline, CDR1 SGHTA and CDR2 FQGNSA. V lost 5 bases and J lost 8; bases outside the gene matches: 14. The CDR3 region has the DNA TGTGCCAGCAGCATGAAGGGGGGGACAGGGGCGGTAGGCTACACCTTC. It translates to CASSMKGGTGAVGYTF.

This clone was counted a few times. V is TRBV9 and J is TRBJ1-2; no firm D call. V shed 0 bases and J shed 4 bases, with 10 bases lying between them. The CDR3 is made up of 14 amino acids. From germline, CDR1 is SGDLS and CDR2 YYNGEE. The CDR3 protein is CASSVEQAPYGYTF. In DNA, the CDR3 is TGTGCCAGCAGCGTAGAGCAGGCTCCCTATGGCTACACCTTC.

This clone was recorded a few times. The chain links TRBV12-5 to TRBJ1-5; no clear D. V was cut by 6 bases and J by 4 bases, with 19 bases left in between. The CDR3 runs to 16 residues. Germline V gene sequence: CDR1 LGHNT, CDR2 FRNRAP. CDR3 amino acids: CASGKNSGSGNQPQHF. The CDR3 DNA reads as TGTGCTAGTGGAAAAAACAGTGGATCGGGAAATCAGCCCCAGCATTTT.

V is TRBV27 and J is TRBJ2-1; 8 nucleotides match TRBD2. Germline lookup yields CDR1 MNHEY and CDR2 SMNVEV (reference sequence). V dropped 7 bases and J dropped 9; count of bases not matched to a gene: 8. This CDR3 spans 13 amino acids. CDR3 amino acids: CASNTRGGREQFF. The CDR3 nucleotides are TGTGCCAGCAACACCCGGGGGGGCCGTGAGCAGTTCTTC.

The rearrangement uses TRBV7-2 and TRBJ2-7; 10 nucleotides line up with TRBD1. This CDR3 contains 15 residues. V gave up 5 bases and J gave up 1 base; unmatched junction bases: 5. CDR1 SGHTA and CDR2 FQGNSA come from the germline V gene. The CDR3 region has the DNA TGTGCCAGCAGCCCCGGGACAGGGGCATCCTACGAGCAGTACTTC. It yields the protein CASSPGTGASYEQYF.

The chain recombines TRBV21-1 with TRBJ2-7; no DNA check was done on the table's D call, TRBD2. TRBV21-1 is given as a pseudogene. This CDR3 is 14 amino acids long. DNA of the CDR3: TGTGCCAGCAGCAGGGGACTAGCGGTCTACGAGCAGTACTTC. Translated: CASSRGLAVYEQYF.

V is TRBV11-2 and J is TRBJ2-7; 8 bases fit TRBD2. The germline gives CDR1 SGHAT, CDR2 FQNNGV. The junction had 2 bases not matched to a gene; V was cut back by 1 base and J by 3 bases. The length of the CDR3 is 14 residues. In nucleotides, the CDR3 is TGTGCCAGCAGCTTAGGAGGGACTAGCTACGAGCAGTACTTC. The encoded protein is CASSLGGTSYEQYF. The full variable domain, in which reference TRBV11-2 and TRBJ2-7 provide the parts outside the CDR3, is EAGVAQSPRYKIIEKRQSVAFWCNPISGHATLYWYQQILGQGPKLLIQFQNNGVVDDSQLPKDRFSAERLKGVDSTLKIQPAKLEDSAVYLCASSLGGTSYEQYFGPGTRLTVT.

A note on this clone: Germline is not matched at one junction end, which may reflect a read error. This sequence joins TRBV6-1 and TRBJ1-6; unclear D gene. The CDR3 length is 15 residues. Per the germline V gene, CDR1 is MNHNS and CDR2 is SASEGT. CDR3 nucleotides: TGTGCCAGCAGAGAAGCGGGAGCTTCCACTTCACCCCTCCACTTT. This translates into CASREAGASTSPLHF.

This rearrangement joins TRBV5-1 to TRBJ2-1, with TRBD2 matching over 8 bases. Germline CDR1 and CDR2: SGHRS and YFSETQ. CDR3 size: 16 residues. Trimming took 6 bases from V and 0 from J; bases not matched to a gene: 8. The CDR3 nucleotides read TGCGCCAGCAAAGACACTAGCGGAAGCTCCTACAATGAGCAGTTCTTC. It codes for CASKDTSGSSYNEQFF.

V is TRBV1 and J is TRBJ2-7; TRBD2 is the table's D call, not checked against the DNA. TRBV1 is a recognized pseudogene. This CDR3 region has 18 residues. CDR3 loop: CTSSQVSGRYTSSYEQYF. The CDR3 nucleotides read TGCACCAGCAGCCAAGTTAGCGGGAGGTACACGAGCTCCTACGAGCAGTACTTC.

J is TRBJ1-3 and V is TRBV15; TRBD1 agrees at 8 bases. The germline V gene has CDR1 LNHNV and CDR2 YYDKDF (reference sequence). The V segment lost 4 bases and the J segment 1 base; nucleotides outside the gene matches: 3. The CDR3 is made up of 15 amino acids. CDR3 protein: CATSMDRVSGNTIYF. CDR3 coding DNA: TGTGCCACCAGCATGGACAGGGTGTCTGGAAACACCATATATTTT.

The chain carries TRBV7-6 and TRBJ2-5; D may be TRBD1 (6 bases). The CDR3 has 14 residues. V was shortened by 4 bases and J by 5 bases, with 14 bases between the two germline ends. Germline V CDR1 and CDR2: SGHVS, FNYEAQ. The CDR3 DNA reads TGTGCCAGCAGCTCTAGCAGGGGCCGGGAGACCCAGTACTTC. Its translation is CASSSSRGRETQYF.

This clone is a singleton in its sample. The CDR3 DNA is TGTGCCAGCAGCGCGGTGGAGCGGTACGAGCAGTACTTC. As protein: CASSAVERYEQYF. The chain joins TRBV5-6 to TRBJ2-7; the D gene is possibly TRBD2 (5 bases). CDR1 and CDR2 (germline): SGHDT, YYEEEE. The CDR3 contains 13 residues. V shed 4 bases and J shed 4 bases, with 12 bases lying between them.

This clone was counted once. The chain joins TRBV5-1 to TRBJ1-4, with 7 bases matching TRBD1. CDR3 length: 16 residues. The V segment lost 4 bases and the J segment 0 bases; nucleotides outside the gene matches: 6. The germline gives CDR1 SGHRS, CDR2 YFSETQ. The CDR3 sequence: CASSPATGSTNEKLFF. The DNA of the CDR3 is TGCGCCAGCAGCCCGGCGACAGGGTCAACTAATGAAAAACTGTTTTTT. Using reference TRBV5-1 and TRBJ1-4 for the parts outside the CDR3, the full variable domain is KAGVTQTPRYLIKTRGQQVTLSCSPISGHRSVSWYQQTPGQGLQFLFEYFSETQRNKGNFPGRFSGRQFSNSRSEMNVSTLELGDSALYLCASSPATGSTNEKLFFGSGTQLSVL.

The V gene is TRBV3-1 (or the pseudogene TRBV3-2), the J gene TRBJ1-3; TRBD1 agrees at 9 bases. The germline V gene has CDR1 LGHDT and CDR2 YNNKEL (reference sequence). With 4 bases clipped from V and 2 bases from J, the junction kept 3 bases outside the gene matches. There are 15 residues in the CDR3. The CDR3 nucleotides read TGTGCCAGCAGCCGGGGACAGGGAACTGGAAACACCATATATTTT. Its translation is CASSRGQGTGNTIYF.

The V call is TRBV7-2, the J call TRBJ1-1; TRBD1 is a possible D gene (6 bases). The CDR3 is made up of 14 amino acids. Germline V gene lookup returns CDR1 SGHTA and CDR2 FQGNSA. The ends were cut back, 3 bases at V and 1 base at J, with 9 bases in the middle. The CDR3 coding sequence is TGTGCCAGCAGCTTGCAGGGGCAGAACACTGAAGCTTTCTTT. Translation gives CASSLQGQNTEAFF.

V and J are TRBV28 and TRBJ1-5; TRBD1 might be the D (5 bases). This CDR3 region has 16 residues. The V and J ends lost 4 bases and 0 bases respectively, with 13 bases between them. Germline CDR1 and CDR2: MDHEN and SYDVKM. The CDR3 spells CASSSPGKYSNQPQHF. CDR3 coding DNA: TGTGCCAGCAGTTCACCAGGGAAATATAGCAATCAGCCCCAGCATTTT.

The chain has TRBV7-2 and TRBJ1-6; D may be TRBD1 (6 bases). Trimming shortened V by 1 base and J by 7 bases, and 11 bases separated the two germline ends. This CDR3 is built from 15 residues. Germline values: CDR1 SGHTA, CDR2 FQGNSA. CDR3 coding DNA: TGTGCCAGCAGCTTAGTGGGGGCAGGGAATTCACCCCTCCACTTT. Protein product: CASSLVGAGNSPLHF. The entire variable domain, with the rest obtained from reference TRBV7-2 and TRBJ1-6, is as follows: GAGVSQSPSNKVTEKGKDVELRCDPISGHTALYWYRQSLGQGLEFLIYFQGNSAPDKSGLPSDRFSAERTGGSVSTLTIQRTQQEDSAVYLCASSLVGAGNSPLHFGNGTRLTVT.

This clone was seen only a few times. The chain combines TRBV9 with TRBJ2-1; tentatively, D is TRBD2 (6 bases). Germline V gene sequence: CDR1 SGDLS, CDR2 YYNGEE. V lost 3 bases and J 9 bases, leaving 16 bases between the germline ends. The CDR3 totals 14 residues. The CDR3 here is CASSGGTLGGEQFF. CDR3 DNA: TGTGCCAGCAGCGGCGGGACCCTAGGCGGTGAGCAGTTCTTC. Full variable domain (outside the CDR3, taken from reference TRBV9 and TRBJ2-1): DSGVTQTPKHLITATGQRVTLRCSPRSGDLSVYWYQQSLDQGLQFLIQYYNGEERAKGNILERFSAQQFPDLHSELNLSSLELGDSALYFCASSGGTLGGEQFFGPGTRLTVL.

The chain uses TRBV7-9 and TRBJ1-2; 8 bases match TRBD1. The CDR3 consists of 16 residues. Unmatched junction bases numbered 10, after V lost 5 bases and J lost 2 bases. Germline V gene lookup returns CDR1 SEHNR and CDR2 FQNEAQ (reference sequence). CDR3 region: CASSQIRDRSNYGYTF. DNA of the CDR3: TGTGCCAGCAGCCAAATCCGGGACAGGTCGAACTATGGCTACACCTTC.